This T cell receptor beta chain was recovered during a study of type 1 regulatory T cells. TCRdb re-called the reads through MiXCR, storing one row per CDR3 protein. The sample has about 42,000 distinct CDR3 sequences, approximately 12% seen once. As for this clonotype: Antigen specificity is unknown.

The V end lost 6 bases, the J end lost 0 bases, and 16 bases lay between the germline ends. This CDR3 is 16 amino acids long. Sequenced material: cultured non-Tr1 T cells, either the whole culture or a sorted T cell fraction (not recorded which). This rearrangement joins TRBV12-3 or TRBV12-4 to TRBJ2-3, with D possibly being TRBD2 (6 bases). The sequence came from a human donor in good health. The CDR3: CASSPRGSGSTDTQYF. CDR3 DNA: TGTGCCAGCAGCCCACGGGGTAGCGGCAGCACAGATACGCAGTATTTT.